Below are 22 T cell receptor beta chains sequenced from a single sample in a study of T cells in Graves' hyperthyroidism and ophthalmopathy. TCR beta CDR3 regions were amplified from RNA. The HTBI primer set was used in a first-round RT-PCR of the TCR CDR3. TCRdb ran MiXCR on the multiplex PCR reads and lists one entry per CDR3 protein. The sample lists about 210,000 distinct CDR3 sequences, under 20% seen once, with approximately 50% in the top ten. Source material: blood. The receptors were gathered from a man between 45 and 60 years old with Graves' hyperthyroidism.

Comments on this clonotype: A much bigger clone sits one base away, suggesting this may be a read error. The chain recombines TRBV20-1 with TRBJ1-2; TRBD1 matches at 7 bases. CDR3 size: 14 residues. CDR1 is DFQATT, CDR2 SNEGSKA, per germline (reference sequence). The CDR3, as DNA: TGCAGTGCTGGGGGGACAGAAGGGCACTATGGCTACGCCTTC. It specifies CSAGGTEGHYGYAF.

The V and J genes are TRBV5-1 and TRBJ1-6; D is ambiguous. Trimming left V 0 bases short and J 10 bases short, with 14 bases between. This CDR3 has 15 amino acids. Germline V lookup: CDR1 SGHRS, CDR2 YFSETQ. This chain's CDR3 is CASSLDGYLESPLHF. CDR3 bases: TGCGCCAGCAGCTTGGATGGGTATCTGGAATCACCCCTCCACTTT.

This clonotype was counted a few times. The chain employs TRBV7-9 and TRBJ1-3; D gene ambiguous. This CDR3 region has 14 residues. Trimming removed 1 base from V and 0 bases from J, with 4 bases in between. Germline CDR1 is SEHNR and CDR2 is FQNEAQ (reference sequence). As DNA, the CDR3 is TGTGCCAGCAGCTTAGATTACTCTGGAAACACCATATATTTT. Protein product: CASSLDYSGNTIYF. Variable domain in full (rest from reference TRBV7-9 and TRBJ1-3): DTGVSQNPRHKITKRGQNVTFRCDPISEHNRLYWYRQTLGQGPEFLTYFQNEAQLEKSRLLSDRFSAERPKGSFSTLEIQRTEQGDSAMYLCASSLDYSGNTIYFGEGSWLTVV.

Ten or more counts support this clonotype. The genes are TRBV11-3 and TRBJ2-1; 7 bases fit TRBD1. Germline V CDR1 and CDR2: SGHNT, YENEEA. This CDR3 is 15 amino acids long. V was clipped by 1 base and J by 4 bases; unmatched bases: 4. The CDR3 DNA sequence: TGTGCCAGCAGCTTAGCCGGGACAGTTTACAATGAGCAGTTCTTC. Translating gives CASSLAGTVYNEQFF.

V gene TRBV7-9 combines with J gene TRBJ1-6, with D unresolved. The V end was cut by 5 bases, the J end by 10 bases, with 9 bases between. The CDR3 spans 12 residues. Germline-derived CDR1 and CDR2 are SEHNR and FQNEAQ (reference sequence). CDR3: CASSPRGSPLHF. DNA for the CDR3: TGTGCCAGCAGCCCCCGGGGATCACCCCTCCACTTT.

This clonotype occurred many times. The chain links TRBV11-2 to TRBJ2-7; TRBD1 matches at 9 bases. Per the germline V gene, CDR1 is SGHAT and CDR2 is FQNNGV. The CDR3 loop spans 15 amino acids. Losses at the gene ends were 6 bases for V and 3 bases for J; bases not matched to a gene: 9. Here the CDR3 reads CASRTTGTGRYEQYF. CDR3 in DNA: TGTGCCAGCAGGACAACCGGGACAGGGCGCTACGAGCAGTACTTC.

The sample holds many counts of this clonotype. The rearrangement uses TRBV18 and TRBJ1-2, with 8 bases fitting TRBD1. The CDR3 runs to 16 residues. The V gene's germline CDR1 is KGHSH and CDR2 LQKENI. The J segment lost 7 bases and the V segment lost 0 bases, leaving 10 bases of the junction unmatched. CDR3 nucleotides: TGTGCCAGCTCACCACCTCTTACACAGGGGGAGGCTGGCTACACCTTC. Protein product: CASSPPLTQGEAGYTF.

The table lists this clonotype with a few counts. The CDR3 DNA is TGTGCTAGTGGTTGGGGCTCCTATGGCTACACCTTC. The encoded protein is CASGWGSYGYTF. The V gene is TRBV12-5, the J gene TRBJ1-2; tentatively, D is TRBD1 (5 bases). Per the germline V gene, CDR1 is LGHNT and CDR2 is FRNRAP. There are 12 residues in the CDR3. Trimming removed 4 bases from V and 4 bases from J, with 7 bases in between. The full variable domain, in which reference TRBV12-5 and TRBJ1-2 provide the parts outside the CDR3, is DARVTQTPRHKVTEMGQEVTMRCQPILGHNTVFWYRQTMMQGLELLAYFRNRAPLDDSGMPKDRFSAEMPDATLATLKIQPSEPRDSAVYFCASGWGSYGYTFGSGTRLTVV.

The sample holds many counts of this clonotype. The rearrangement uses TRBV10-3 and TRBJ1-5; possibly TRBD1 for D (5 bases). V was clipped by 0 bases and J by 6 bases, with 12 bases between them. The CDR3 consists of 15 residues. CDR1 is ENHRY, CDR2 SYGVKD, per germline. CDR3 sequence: CAISESGGTGQPQHF. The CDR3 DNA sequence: TGTGCCATCAGTGAGTCGGGGGGAACGGGTCAGCCCCAGCATTTT.

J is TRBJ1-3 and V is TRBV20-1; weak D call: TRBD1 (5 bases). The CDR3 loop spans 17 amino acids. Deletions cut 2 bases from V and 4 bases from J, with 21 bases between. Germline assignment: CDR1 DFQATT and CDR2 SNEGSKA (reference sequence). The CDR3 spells CSARLTRTGTGGNTIYF. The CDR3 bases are TGCAGTGCTAGACTTACGCGAACCGGGACCGGAGGAAACACCATATATTTT.

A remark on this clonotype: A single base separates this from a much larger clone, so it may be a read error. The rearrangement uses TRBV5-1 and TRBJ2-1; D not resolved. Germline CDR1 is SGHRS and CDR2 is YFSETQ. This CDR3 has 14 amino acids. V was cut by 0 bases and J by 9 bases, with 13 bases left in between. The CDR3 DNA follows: TGCGCCAGCAGCTTGGTATCTCGACCGAGTGAGCAGTTCTTC. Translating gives CASSLVSRPSEQFF.

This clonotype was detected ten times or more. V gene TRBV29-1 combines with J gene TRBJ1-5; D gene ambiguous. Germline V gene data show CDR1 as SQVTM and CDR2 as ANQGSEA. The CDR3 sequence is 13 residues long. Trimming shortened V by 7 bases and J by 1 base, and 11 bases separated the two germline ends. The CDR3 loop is CSGGRESNQPQHF. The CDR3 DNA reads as TGCAGCGGCGGACGGGAAAGCAATCAGCCCCAGCATTTT.

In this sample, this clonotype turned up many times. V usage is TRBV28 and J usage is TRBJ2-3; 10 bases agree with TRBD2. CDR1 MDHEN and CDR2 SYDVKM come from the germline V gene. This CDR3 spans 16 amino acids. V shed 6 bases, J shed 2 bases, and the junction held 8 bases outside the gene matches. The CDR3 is CASSLGLADSTDTQYF. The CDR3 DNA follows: TGTGCCAGCAGCCTCGGACTAGCGGACTCCACAGATACGCAGTATTTT.

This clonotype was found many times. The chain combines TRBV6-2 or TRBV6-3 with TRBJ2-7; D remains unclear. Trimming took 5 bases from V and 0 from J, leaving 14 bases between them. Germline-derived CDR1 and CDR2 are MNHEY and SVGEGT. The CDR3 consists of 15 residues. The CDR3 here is CASSAVADSSYEQYF. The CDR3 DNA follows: TGTGCCAGCAGTGCGGTAGCTGATAGCTCCTACGAGCAGTACTTC.

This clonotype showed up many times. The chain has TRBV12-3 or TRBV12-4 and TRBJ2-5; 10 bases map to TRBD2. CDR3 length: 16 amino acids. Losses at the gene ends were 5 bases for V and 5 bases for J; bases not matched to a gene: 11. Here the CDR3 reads CASSTPPLAGVETQYF. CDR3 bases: TGTGCCAGCAGTACCCCGCCCCTAGCGGGAGTGGAGACCCAGTACTTC.

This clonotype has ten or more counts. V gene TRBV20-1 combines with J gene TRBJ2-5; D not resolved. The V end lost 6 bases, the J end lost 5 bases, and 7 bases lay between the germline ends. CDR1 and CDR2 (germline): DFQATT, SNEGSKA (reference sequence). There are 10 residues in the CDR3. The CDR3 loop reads CSAQTETQYF. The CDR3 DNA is TGCAGTGCCCAGACGGAGACCCAGTACTTC.

The CDR3 DNA reads as TGTGCCATCAGGTCTGGTCGACAGACAAGCTATGGCTACACCTTC. Translated: CAIRSGRQTSYGYTF. This chain links TRBV10-3 with TRBJ1-2; D perhaps matches TRBD1 (5 bases). The ends were cut back, 6 bases at V and 4 bases at J, with 18 bases in the middle. CDR1 is ENHRY, CDR2 SYGVKD, per germline. The CDR3 sequence is 15 residues long.

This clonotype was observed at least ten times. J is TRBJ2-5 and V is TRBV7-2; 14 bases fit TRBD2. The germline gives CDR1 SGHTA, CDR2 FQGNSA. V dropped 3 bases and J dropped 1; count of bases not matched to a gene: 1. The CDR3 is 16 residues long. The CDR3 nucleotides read TGTGCCAGCAGCTTGACTAGCGGGGGGGGCCAAGAGACCCAGTACTTC. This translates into CASSLTSGGGQETQYF.

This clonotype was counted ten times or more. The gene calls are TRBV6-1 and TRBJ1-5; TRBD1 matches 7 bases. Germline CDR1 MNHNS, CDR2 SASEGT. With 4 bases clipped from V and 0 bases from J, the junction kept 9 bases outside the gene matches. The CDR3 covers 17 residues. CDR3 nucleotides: TGTGCCAGCAGTGCCCGGACAGGAACTTATAGCAATCAGCCCCAGCATTTT. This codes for CASSARTGTYSNQPQHF.

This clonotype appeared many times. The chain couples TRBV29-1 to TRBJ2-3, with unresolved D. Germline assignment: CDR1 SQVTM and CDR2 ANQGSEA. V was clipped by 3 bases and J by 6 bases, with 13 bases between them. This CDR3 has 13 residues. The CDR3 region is CSVEVGSRDTQYF. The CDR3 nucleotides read TGCAGCGTTGAGGTCGGGTCAAGGGATACGCAGTATTTT.

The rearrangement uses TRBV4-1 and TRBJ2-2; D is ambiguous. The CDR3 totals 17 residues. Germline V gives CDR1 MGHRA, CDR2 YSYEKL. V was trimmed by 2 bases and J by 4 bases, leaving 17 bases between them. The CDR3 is CASSQKLTLVGTGELFF. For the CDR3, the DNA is TGCGCCAGCAGCCAAAAACTGACACTTGTTGGCACCGGGGAGCTGTTTTTT.

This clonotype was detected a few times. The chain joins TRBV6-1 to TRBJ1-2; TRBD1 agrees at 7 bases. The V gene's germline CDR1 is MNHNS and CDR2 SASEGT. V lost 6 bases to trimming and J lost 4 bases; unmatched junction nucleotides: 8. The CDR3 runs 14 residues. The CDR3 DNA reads TGTGCCAGCAGGGTCCAGGGGGGGATCTATGGCTACACCTTC. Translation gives CASRVQGGIYGYTF.